Below, 9 T cell receptor beta chains from the same sample are listed, as sequenced in a study of siplizumab effects on memory and regulatory T cells. The repertoire was sequenced with immunoSEQ multiplex PCR; TCRdb's copy has only in-frame clones and lacks some. This sample has about 110,000 clones, with roughly 92% found just once. Sequencing was done on a sample of CD4+ T cells sorted from blood. These receptors originate from a human donor in good health.

The rearrangement uses TRBV6-1 and TRBJ1-6; D remains unclear. Germline V CDR1 and CDR2: MNHNS, SASEGT. The CDR3 covers 15 residues. The germline V and J ends were trimmed by 10 bases and 0 bases, with 13 bases remaining between them. CDR3 sequence reads: CATRTGSSYNSPLHF. CDR3 nucleotide sequence: TGTGCCACCAGGACGGGGAGCTCCTATAATTCACCCCTCCACTTT.

In its sample, this clone was seen once. V is TRBV15 and J is TRBJ2-1; 11 nucleotides line up with TRBD2. Losses at the gene ends were 0 bases for V and 3 bases for J; bases not matched to a gene: 1. The CDR3 has 16 amino acids. Germline loops: CDR1 LNHNV, CDR2 YYDKDF (reference sequence). The CDR3 DNA reads TGTGCCACCAGCAGAGATACTAGCGGGGGCTACAATGAGCAGTTCTTC. The encoded protein is CATSRDTSGGYNEQFF.

The gene calls are TRBV9 and TRBJ1-2; D gene ambiguous. Trimming stripped 0 bases from V and 2 bases from J, with 5 bases between. The CDR3 runs 13 residues. Germline lookup yields CDR1 SGDLS and CDR2 YYNGEE. CDR3 sequence: CASSVEGNYGYTF. The CDR3 DNA follows: TGTGCCAGCAGCGTAGAAGGCAACTATGGCTACACCTTC. The whole variable domain, remainder taken from reference TRBV9 and TRBJ1-2, is DSGVTQTPKHLITATGQRVTLRCSPRSGDLSVYWYQQSLDQGLQFLIQYYNGEERAKGNILERFSAQQFPDLHSELNLSSLELGDSALYFCASSVEGNYGYTFGSGTRLTVV.

The chain links TRBV30 to TRBJ1-2, with D unclear. V was cut by 2 bases and J by 5 bases, with 12 bases left in between. CDR1 is GTSNPN, CDR2 SVGIG, per germline (reference sequence). This CDR3 comprises 13 residues. The CDR3 bases are TGTGCCTGGAGTAGTGATAAGGATTATGGCTACACCTTC. Translated: CAWSSDKDYGYTF.

The chain uses TRBV15 and TRBJ1-2, with unresolved D. The CDR3 consists of 13 residues. Germline lookup yields CDR1 LNHNV and CDR2 YYDKDF (reference sequence). Trimming pared 0 bases from V and 4 bases from J, leaving 6 bases between. The CDR3 nucleotides read TGTGCCACCAGCAGAGATCGCCTCTATGGCTACACCTTC. The encoded protein is CATSRDRLYGYTF.

V usage is TRBV6-1 and J usage is TRBJ2-2; D is uncertain. Trimming pared 2 bases from V and 6 bases from J, leaving 10 bases between. Germline CDR1 reads MNHNS; CDR2 reads SASEGT. The CDR3 sequence is 14 residues long. CDR3 coding DNA: TGTGCCAGCAGTGAATGGGGAAGGGCCGGGGAGCTGTTTTTT. Protein product: CASSEWGRAGELFF.

V usage is TRBV2 and J usage is TRBJ2-5; weak D call: TRBD2 (6 bases). The CDR3 is made up of 12 amino acids. Per germline, CDR1 SNHLY and CDR2 FYNNEI. V shed 6 bases and J shed 5 bases, with 10 bases lying between them. The CDR3 sequence is CASREAGETQYF. Written as DNA, the CDR3 is TGTGCCAGCAGGGAGGCGGGGGAGACCCAGTACTTC.

The J gene is TRBJ1-1, the V gene TRBV6-6; the match to TRBD1 covers 10 bases. Germline lookup yields CDR1 MNHNY and CDR2 SVGAGI (reference sequence). The CDR3 is 16 amino acids. V shed 6 bases, J shed 3 bases, and the junction held 10 bases outside the gene matches. In DNA form, the CDR3 reads TGTGCCAGCAGGCCACCGGACAGGGGGGAGGACACTGAAGCTTTCTTT. Translating it yields CASRPPDRGEDTEAFF.

V usage is TRBV27 and J usage is TRBJ2-4; no reliable D call. The V gene lost 6 bases and the J gene lost 0 bases, with 6 bases spanning the gap. This CDR3 spans 13 amino acids. In germline, CDR1 is MNHEY, CDR2 SMNVEV (reference sequence). In DNA, the CDR3 is TGTGCCAGCAGCGGCCTAGCCAAAAACATTCAGTACTTC. Translation: CASSGLAKNIQYF.